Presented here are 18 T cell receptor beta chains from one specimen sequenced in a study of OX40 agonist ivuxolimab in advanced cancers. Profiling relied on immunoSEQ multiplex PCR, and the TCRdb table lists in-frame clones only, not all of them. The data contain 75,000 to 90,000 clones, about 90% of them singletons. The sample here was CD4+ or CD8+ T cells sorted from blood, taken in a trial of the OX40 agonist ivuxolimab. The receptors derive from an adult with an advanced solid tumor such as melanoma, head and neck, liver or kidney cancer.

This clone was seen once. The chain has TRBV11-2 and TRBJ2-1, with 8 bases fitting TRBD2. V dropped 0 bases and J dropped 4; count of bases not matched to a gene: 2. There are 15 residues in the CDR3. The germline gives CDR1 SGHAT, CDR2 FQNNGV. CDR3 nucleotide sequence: TGTGCCAGCAGCTTAGAAGCGGGGGCGTACAATGAGCAGTTCTTC. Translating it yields CASSLEAGAYNEQFF.

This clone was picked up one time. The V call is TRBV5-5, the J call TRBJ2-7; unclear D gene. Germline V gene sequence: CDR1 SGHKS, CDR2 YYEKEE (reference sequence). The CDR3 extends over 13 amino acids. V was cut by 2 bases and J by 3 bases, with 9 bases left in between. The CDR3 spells CASSFLDRYEQYF. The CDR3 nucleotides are TGTGCCAGCAGCTTCCTTGACCGCTACGAGCAGTACTTC.

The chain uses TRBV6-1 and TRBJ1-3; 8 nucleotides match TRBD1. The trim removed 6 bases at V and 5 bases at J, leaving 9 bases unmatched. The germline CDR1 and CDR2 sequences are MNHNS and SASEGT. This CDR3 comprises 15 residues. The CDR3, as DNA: TGTGCCAGCAGGCGAGACGGACAGGGCAGAAACACCATATATTTT. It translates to CASRRDGQGRNTIYF.

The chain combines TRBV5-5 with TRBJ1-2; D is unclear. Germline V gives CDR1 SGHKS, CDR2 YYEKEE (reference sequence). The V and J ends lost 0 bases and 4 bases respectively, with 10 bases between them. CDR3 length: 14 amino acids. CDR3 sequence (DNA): TGTGCCAGCAGCTTGGCCCCCGGACTCTATGGCTACACCTTC. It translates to CASSLAPGLYGYTF.

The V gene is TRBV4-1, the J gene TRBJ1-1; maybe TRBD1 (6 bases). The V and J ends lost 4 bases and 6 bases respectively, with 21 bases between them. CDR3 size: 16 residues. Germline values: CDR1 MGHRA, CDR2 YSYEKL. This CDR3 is CASSRQPTGRRAEAFF. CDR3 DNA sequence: TGCGCCAGCAGCCGACAACCCACAGGGAGGAGGGCTGAAGCTTTCTTT.

CDR3 coding DNA: TGTGCCAGCAGCTCCGCAGGGAGGGTCGAGCAGTACTTC. Its translation is CASSSAGRVEQYF. The chain is built from TRBV4-2 and TRBJ2-7; 7 bases line up with TRBD2. The V segment lost 5 bases and the J segment 6 bases; nucleotides outside the gene matches: 7. The V gene's germline CDR1 is LGHNA and CDR2 YNFKEQ. This CDR3 is built from 13 residues.

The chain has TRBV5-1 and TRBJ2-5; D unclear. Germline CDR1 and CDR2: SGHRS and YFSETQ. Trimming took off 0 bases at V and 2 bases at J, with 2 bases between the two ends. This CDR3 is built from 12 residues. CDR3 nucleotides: TGCGCCAGCAGCTTGGATCAAGAGACCCAGTACTTC. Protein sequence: CASSLDQETQYF.

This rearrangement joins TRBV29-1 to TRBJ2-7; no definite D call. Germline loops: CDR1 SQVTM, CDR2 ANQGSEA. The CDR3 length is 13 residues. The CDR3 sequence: CNFRAGPSYEQYF. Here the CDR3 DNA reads TGCAACTTTCGGGCAGGTCCTTCCTACGAGCAGTACTTC.

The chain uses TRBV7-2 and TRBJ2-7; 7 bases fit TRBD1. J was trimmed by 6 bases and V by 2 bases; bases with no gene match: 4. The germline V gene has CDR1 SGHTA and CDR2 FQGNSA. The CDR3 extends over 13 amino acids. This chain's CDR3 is CASSLRTGFEQYF. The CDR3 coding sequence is TGTGCCAGCAGCTTAAGGACAGGCTTCGAGCAGTACTTC.

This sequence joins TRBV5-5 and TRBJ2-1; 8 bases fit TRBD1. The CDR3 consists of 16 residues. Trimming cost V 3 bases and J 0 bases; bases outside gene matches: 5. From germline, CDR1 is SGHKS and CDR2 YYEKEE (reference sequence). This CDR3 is CASSSGQVSSYNEQFF. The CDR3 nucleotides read TGTGCCAGCAGCTCGGGACAGGTTAGCTCCTACAATGAGCAGTTCTTC.

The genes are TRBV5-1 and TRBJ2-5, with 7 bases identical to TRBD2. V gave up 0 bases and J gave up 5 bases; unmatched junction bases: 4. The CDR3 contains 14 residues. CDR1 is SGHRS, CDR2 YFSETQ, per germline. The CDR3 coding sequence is TGCGCCAGCAGCTTGGACGGACTAGGCGAGACCCAGTACTTC. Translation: CASSLDGLGETQYF.

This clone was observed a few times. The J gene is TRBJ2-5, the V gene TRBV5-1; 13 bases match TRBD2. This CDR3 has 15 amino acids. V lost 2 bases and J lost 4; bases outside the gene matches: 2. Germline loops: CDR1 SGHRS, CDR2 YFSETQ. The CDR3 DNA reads TGCGCCAGCAGCTTCGGGACTAGCGGGGTAGAGACCCAGTACTTC. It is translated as CASSFGTSGVETQYF.

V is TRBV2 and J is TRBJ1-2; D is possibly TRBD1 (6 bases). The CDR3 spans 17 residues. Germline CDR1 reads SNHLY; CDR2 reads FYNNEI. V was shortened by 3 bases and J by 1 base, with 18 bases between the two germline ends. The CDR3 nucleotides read TGTGCCAGCAGTGAGTGGATCGGACAGCGCCTTAACTATGGCTACACCTTC. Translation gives CASSEWIGQRLNYGYTF.

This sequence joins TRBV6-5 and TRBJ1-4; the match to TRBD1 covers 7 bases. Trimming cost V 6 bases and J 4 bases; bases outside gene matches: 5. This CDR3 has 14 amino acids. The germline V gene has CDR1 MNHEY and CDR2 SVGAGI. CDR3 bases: TGTGCCAGCAGAAGGGACAGACGTAATGAAAAACTGTTTTTT. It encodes CASRRDRRNEKLFF.

CDR3 in DNA: TGTGCCAGCAGTCCCCGGCCGGAGGGCTACGAGCAGTACTTC. Translation: CASSPRPEGYEQYF. The chain uses TRBV2 and TRBJ2-7; perhaps TRBD2 as D (6 bases). Trimming cost V 5 bases and J 3 bases, with 14 bases left between them. There are 14 residues in the CDR3. Germline CDR1 and CDR2: SNHLY and FYNNEI.

The CDR3, as DNA: TGTGCCAGCGGCCCCTTTGGCAATCAGCCCCAGCATTTT. Protein sequence: CASGPFGNQPQHF. The chain recombines TRBV28 with TRBJ1-5; D uncertain. The CDR3 sequence is 13 residues long. Trimming took off 8 bases at V and 2 bases at J, with 10 bases between the two ends. Germline CDR1 and CDR2: MDHEN and SYDVKM.

CDR3 region: CASSLVSGGGSGNTIYF. CDR3 nucleotide sequence: TGTGCCAGCAGCTTAGTATCCGGGGGTGGTTCTGGAAACACCATATATTTT. The chain is built from TRBV7-9 and TRBJ1-3; D may be TRBD1 (5 bases). Germline V gene sequence: CDR1 SEHNR, CDR2 FQNEAQ (reference sequence). The CDR3 has 17 amino acids. The V gene lost 1 base and the J gene lost 1 base, with 14 bases spanning the gap.

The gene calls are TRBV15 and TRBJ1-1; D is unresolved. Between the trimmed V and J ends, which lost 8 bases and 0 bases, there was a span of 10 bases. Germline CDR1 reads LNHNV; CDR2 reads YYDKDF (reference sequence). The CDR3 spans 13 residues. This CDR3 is CATCLGLNTEAFF. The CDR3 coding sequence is TGTGCCACCTGTCTTGGCCTGAACACTGAAGCTTTCTTT.